This TCR beta chain was identified during a study of blood T cell repertoires in COVID-19. In its sample, this clone was seen once. The J segment lost 0 bases and the V segment lost 4 bases, leaving 14 bases of the junction unmatched. The CDR3 loop spans 19 amino acids. Per germline, CDR1 SGHAT and CDR2 FQNNGV. Original data processing: Cell counts per sample came from amplifying reference gene primers. The method was immunoSEQ multiplex PCR; TCRdb's version includes in-frame clones alone and lacks a portion of them. V and J calls and clone size come straight from that table; D and trimming were deduced from the DNA. The data hold 250,000 to 350,000 clones, with around 89% observed a single time.

Specimen: peripheral blood. The sequence was collected from a man aged 18 to 30 who had recovered from COVID-19. The chain links TRBV11-2 to TRBJ1-3, with 8 bases identical to TRBD1. The CDR3 here is CASSSRRDRLPDSGNTIYF. The CDR3 region has the DNA TGTGCCAGCAGCTCGCGCCGGGACAGGCTTCCCGACTCTGGAAACACCATATATTTT.